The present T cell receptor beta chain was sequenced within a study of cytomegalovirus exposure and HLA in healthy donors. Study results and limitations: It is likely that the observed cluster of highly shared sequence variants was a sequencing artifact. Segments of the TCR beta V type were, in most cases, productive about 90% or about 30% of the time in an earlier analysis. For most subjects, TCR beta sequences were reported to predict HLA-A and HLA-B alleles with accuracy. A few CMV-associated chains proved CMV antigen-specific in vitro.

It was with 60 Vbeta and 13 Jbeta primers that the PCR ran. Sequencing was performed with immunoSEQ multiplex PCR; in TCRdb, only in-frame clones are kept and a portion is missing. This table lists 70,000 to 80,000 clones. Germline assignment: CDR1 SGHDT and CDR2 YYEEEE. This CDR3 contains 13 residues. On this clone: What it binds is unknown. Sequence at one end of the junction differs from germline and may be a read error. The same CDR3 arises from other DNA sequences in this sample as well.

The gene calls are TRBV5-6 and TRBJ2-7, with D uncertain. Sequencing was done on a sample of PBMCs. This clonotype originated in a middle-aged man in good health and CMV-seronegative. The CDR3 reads CASSLGHPYEQYF. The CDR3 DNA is TGTGCCAGCAGCTTGGGACATCCGTACGAGCAATACTTC.